What follows are 17 T cell receptor beta chains derived from one specimen sequenced in a study of shared clonotypes between healthy human individuals. The protocol was immunoSEQ multiplex PCR, while the TCRdb copy is restricted to in-frame clones and leaves out a portion. The data show 2 million to 2.5 million clones, approximately 94% seen once. The sequenced material came from naive CD4+ T cells sorted from blood. The subset is: CD45RA+ positively selected. The receptors come from a man between 18 and 29 years old in good health.

The chain carries TRBV7-2 and TRBJ2-3; TRBD2 aligns across 7 bases. The CDR3 has 16 amino acids. Germline V gene sequence: CDR1 SGHTA, CDR2 FQGNSA. The junction had 10 bases not matched to a gene; V was cut back by 5 bases and J by 2 bases. As DNA, the CDR3 is TGTGCCAGCAGCGGACCCGGTCTAGCGGCCACAGATACGCAGTATTTT. It codes for CASSGPGLAATDTQYF.

This chain links TRBV6-1 with TRBJ1-5; 8 nucleotides line up with TRBD1. V lost 6 bases, J lost 7 bases, and 5 bases stayed unmatched. This CDR3 contains 13 residues. The germline V gene has CDR1 MNHNS and CDR2 SASEGT. The CDR3 sequence: CASSGTGPQPQHF. For the CDR3, the DNA is TGTGCCAGCAGCGGGACAGGACCACAGCCCCAGCATTTT.

The rearrangement joins TRBV25-1 to TRBJ2-3, with TRBD2 matching 11 bases. Trimming took 4 bases from V and 6 from J; bases not matched to a gene: 3. Germline CDR1 is MGHDK and CDR2 is SYGVNS. The CDR3 consists of 14 residues. As DNA, the CDR3 is TGTGCCAGCAGTGTTAGCGGGAGGGAGGATACGCAGTATTTT. Amino acids: CASSVSGREDTQYF. Drawing the rest from reference TRBV25-1 and TRBJ2-3, the complete variable domain is EADIYQTPRYLVIGTGKKITLECSQTMGHDKMYWYQQDPGMELHLIHYSYGVNSTEKGDLSSESTVSRIRTEHFPLTLESARPSHTSQYLCASSVSGREDTQYFGPGTRLTVL.

The chain couples TRBV7-9 to TRBJ1-4, with TRBD1 matching 7 bases. Germline loops: CDR1 SEHNR, CDR2 FQNEAQ (reference sequence). J lost 4 bases, V lost 3 bases, and 5 bases had no gene match. This CDR3 region has 15 residues. The chain's CDR3 is CASSFAGTVNEKLFF. In nucleotides, the CDR3 is TGTGCCAGCAGCTTTGCCGGGACAGTTAATGAAAAACTGTTTTTT.

Note on this clone: The same CDR3 can be traced to other DNA sequences in this sample. The V call is TRBV7-9, the J call TRBJ2-7, with D uncertain. In germline, CDR1 is SEHNR, CDR2 FQNEAQ (reference sequence). The germline V and J ends were trimmed by 6 bases and 6 bases, with 9 bases remaining between them. This CDR3 spans 11 amino acids. The CDR3 DNA is TGTGCCAGCAGTACTATGGGCGAGCAGTACTTC. Its translation: CASSTMGEQYF. The entire variable domain, with the rest obtained from reference TRBV7-9 and TRBJ2-7, is as follows: DTGVSQNPRHKITKRGQNVTFRCDPISEHNRLYWYRQTLGQGPEFLTYFQNEAQLEKSRLLSDRFSAERPKGSFSTLEIQRTEQGDSAMYLCASSTMGEQYFGPGTRLTVT.

V is TRBV7-9 and J is TRBJ2-7, with D possibly TRBD2 on 6 matching bases. V gave up 5 bases and J gave up 7 bases, with 12 bases separating them. The germline gives CDR1 SEHNR, CDR2 FQNEAQ (reference sequence). This CDR3 region has 12 residues. CDR3 amino acids: CASSPSGGEQYF. The CDR3 coding sequence is TGTGCCAGCAGCCCCTCCGGGGGAGAGCAGTACTTC.

This clone was seen a single time. The rearrangement uses TRBV15 and TRBJ2-5, with D possibly being TRBD1 (5 bases). V was cut by 1 base and J by 2 bases, with 11 bases left in between. Germline-derived CDR1 and CDR2 are LNHNV and YYDKDF (reference sequence). The CDR3 length is 15 residues. The CDR3 loop reads CATSRGGLGQETQYF. The CDR3 DNA sequence: TGTGCCACCAGCAGAGGGGGCCTTGGGCAAGAGACCCAGTACTTC.

The rearrangement links TRBV19 to TRBJ2-5; weak D call: TRBD1 (5 bases). Looked up from germline, CDR1 is LNHDA and CDR2 is SQIVND (reference sequence). The V end was cut by 3 bases, the J end by 0 bases, with 11 bases between. This CDR3 has 15 amino acids. The CDR3 bases are TGTGCCAGTAGTATTCAGGGTTCTAACCAAGAGACCCAGTACTTC. This sequence encodes CASSIQGSNQETQYF.

The V gene is TRBV7-2, the J gene TRBJ2-4; the D is unclear. This CDR3 has 13 residues. Between the trimmed V and J ends, which lost 10 bases and 1 base, there was a span of 11 bases. Per germline, CDR1 SGHTA and CDR2 FQGNSA. The chain's CDR3 is CATVPRAKNIQYF. The CDR3 nucleotides are TGTGCCACCGTTCCCCGGGCCAAAAACATTCAGTACTTC.

The chain couples TRBV7-8 to TRBJ2-1; 8 bases match TRBD1. Germline assignment: CDR1 SGHVS and CDR2 FQNEAQ. The ends lost 5 bases at V and 14 bases at J; junction bases unmatched: 17. The CDR3 spans 15 residues. The CDR3 DNA reads TGTGCCAGCAGCCCACCAAATGGACAGGGTTCGAGGGAGTTCTTC. This gives the protein CASSPPNGQGSREFF. The full variable domain, in which reference TRBV7-8 and TRBJ2-1 provide the parts outside the CDR3, is GAGVSQSPRYKVAKRGQDVALRCDPISGHVSLFWYQQALGQGPEFLTYFQNEAQLDKSGLPSDRFFAERPEGSVSTLKIQRTQQEDSAVYLCASSPPNGQGSREFFGPGTRLTVL.

The V and J genes are TRBV28 and TRBJ1-2, with TRBD1 identical over 9 bases. This CDR3 is 13 amino acids long. CDR1 is MDHEN and CDR2 is SYDVKM in the germline V gene. With V trimmed by 10 bases and J by 5 bases, 8 bases remained unmatched. This CDR3 is CAIYSGTGYGYTF. The CDR3 DNA sequence: TGTGCCATCTATTCCGGGACAGGGTATGGCTACACCTTC.

The rearrangement joins TRBV19 to TRBJ1-3; D possibly corresponds to TRBD1 (6 bases). The CDR3 is made up of 13 amino acids. Germline V CDR1 and CDR2: LNHDA, SQIVND (reference sequence). Between the trimmed V and J ends, which lost 9 bases and 0 bases, there was a span of 9 bases. CDR3 protein: CASRTDSGNTIYF. CDR3 nucleotide sequence: TGTGCCAGCCGGACAGACTCTGGAAACACCATATATTTT.

The genes are TRBV9 and TRBJ1-3; D is possibly TRBD1 (5 bases). The CDR3 consists of 15 residues. Germline-derived CDR1 and CDR2 are SGDLS and YYNGEE. The V end was cut by 4 bases, the J end by 2 bases, with 13 bases between. For the CDR3, the DNA is TGTGCCAGCAGCCCCCGTCAGGACACTGGAAACACCATATATTTT. This gives the protein CASSPRQDTGNTIYF. The full variable domain, completed using reference TRBV9 and TRBJ1-3, is DSGVTQTPKHLITATGQRVTLRCSPRSGDLSVYWYQQSLDQGLQFLIQYYNGEERAKGNILERFSAQQFPDLHSELNLSSLELGDSALYFCASSPRQDTGNTIYFGEGSWLTVV.

The gene calls are TRBV5-4 and TRBJ1-1, with D perhaps TRBD1 (6 bases). There are 17 residues in the CDR3. Germline lookup yields CDR1 SGHNT and CDR2 YYREEE (reference sequence). V lost 0 bases and J 0 bases, leaving 15 bases between the germline ends. CDR3 residues: CASSLGPRTVMNTEAFF. The CDR3 DNA is TGTGCCAGCAGCTTGGGCCCTCGGACAGTTATGAACACTGAAGCTTTCTTT.

The chain joins TRBV6-6 to TRBJ1-6; 9 nucleotides agree with TRBD1. Losses at the gene ends were 11 bases for V and 7 bases for J; bases not matched to a gene: 3. The germline gives CDR1 MNHNY, CDR2 SVGAGI (reference sequence). The CDR3 totals 12 residues. CDR3 amino acids: CAVGTGNSPLHF. The CDR3 nucleotides read TGTGCCGTAGGGACAGGGAATTCACCCCTCCACTTT.

The rearrangement joins TRBV30 to TRBJ2-7, with 7 bases matching TRBD2. The germline gives CDR1 GTSNPN, CDR2 SVGIG (reference sequence). V dropped 1 base and J dropped 1; count of bases not matched to a gene: 4. The CDR3 runs 14 residues. This chain's CDR3 is CAWSGLARSYEQYF. CDR3 coding DNA: TGTGCCTGGAGTGGACTAGCAAGGTCCTACGAGCAGTACTTC. Filled out from reference TRBV30 and TRBJ2-7, the complete variable domain reads SQTIHQWPATLVQPVGSPLSLECTVEGTSNPNLYWYRQAAGRGLQLLFYSVGIGQISSEVPQNLSASRPQDRQFILSSKKLLLSDSGFYLCAWSGLARSYEQYFGPGTRLTVT.

This chain connects TRBV9 to TRBJ2-3; D not certain. From germline, CDR1 is SGDLS and CDR2 YYNGEE. There are 14 residues in the CDR3. The V gene lost 1 base and the J gene lost 4 bases, with 10 bases spanning the gap. The CDR3 DNA reads TGTGCCAGCAGCGTACTAGGCACCTCAGATACGCAGTATTTT. Protein: CASSVLGTSDTQYF. Supplemented by reference TRBV9 and TRBJ2-3, the full variable domain reads DSGVTQTPKHLITATGQRVTLRCSPRSGDLSVYWYQQSLDQGLQFLIQYYNGEERAKGNILERFSAQQFPDLHSELNLSSLELGDSALYFCASSVLGTSDTQYFGPGTRLTVL.